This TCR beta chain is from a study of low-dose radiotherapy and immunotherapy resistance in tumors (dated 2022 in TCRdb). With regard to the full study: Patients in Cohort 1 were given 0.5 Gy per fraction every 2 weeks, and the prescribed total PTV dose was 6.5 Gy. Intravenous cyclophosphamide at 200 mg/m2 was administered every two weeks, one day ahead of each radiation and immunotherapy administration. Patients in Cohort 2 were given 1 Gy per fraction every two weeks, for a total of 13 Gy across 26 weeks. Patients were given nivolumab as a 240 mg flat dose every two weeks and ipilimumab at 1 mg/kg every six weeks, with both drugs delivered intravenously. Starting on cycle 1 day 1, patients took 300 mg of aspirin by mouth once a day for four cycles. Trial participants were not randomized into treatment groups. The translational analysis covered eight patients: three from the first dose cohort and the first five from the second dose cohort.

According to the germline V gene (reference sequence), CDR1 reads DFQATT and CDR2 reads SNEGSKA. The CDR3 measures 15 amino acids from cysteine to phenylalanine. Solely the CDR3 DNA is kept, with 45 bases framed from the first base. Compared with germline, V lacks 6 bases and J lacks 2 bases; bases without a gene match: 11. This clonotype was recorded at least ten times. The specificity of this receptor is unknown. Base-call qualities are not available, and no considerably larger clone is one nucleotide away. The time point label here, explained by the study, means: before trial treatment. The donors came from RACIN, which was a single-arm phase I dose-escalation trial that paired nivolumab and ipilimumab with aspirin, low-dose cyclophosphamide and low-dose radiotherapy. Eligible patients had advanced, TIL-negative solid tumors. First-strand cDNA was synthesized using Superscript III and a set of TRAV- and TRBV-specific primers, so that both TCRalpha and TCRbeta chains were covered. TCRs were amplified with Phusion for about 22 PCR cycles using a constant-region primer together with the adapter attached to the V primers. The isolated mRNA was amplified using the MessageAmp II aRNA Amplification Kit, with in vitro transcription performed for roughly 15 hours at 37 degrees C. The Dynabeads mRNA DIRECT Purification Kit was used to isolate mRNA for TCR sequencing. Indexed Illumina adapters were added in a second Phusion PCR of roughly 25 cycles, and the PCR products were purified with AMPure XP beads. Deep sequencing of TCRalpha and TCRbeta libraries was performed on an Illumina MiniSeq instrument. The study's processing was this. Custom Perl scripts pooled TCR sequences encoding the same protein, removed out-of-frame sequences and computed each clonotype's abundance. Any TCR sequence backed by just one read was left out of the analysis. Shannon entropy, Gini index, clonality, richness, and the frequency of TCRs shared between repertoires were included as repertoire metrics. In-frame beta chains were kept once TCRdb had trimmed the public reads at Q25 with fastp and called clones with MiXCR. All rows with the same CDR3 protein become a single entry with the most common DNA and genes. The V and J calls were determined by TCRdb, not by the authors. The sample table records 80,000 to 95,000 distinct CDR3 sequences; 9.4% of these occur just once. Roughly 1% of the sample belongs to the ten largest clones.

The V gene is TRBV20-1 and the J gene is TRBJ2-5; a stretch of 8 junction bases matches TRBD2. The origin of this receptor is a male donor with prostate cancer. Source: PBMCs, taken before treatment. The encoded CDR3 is CSAKEGSGAQETQYF. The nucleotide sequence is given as TGCAGTGCCAAAGAAGGTAGCGGGGCACAAGAGACCCAGTACTTC.